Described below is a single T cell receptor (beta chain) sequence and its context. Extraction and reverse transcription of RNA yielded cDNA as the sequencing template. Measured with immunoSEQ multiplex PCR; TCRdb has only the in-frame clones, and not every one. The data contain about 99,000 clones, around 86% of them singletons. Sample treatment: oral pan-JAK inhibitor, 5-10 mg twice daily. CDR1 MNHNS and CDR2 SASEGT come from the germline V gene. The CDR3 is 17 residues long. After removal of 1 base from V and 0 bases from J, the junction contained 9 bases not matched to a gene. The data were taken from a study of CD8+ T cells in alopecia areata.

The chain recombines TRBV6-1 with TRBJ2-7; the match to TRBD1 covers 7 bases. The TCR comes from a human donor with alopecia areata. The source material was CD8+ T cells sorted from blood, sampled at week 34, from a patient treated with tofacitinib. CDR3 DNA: TGTGCCAGCAGTGAAGAACCAGGGGGATTGAGCTCCTACGAGCAGTACTTC. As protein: CASSEEPGGLSSYEQYF.